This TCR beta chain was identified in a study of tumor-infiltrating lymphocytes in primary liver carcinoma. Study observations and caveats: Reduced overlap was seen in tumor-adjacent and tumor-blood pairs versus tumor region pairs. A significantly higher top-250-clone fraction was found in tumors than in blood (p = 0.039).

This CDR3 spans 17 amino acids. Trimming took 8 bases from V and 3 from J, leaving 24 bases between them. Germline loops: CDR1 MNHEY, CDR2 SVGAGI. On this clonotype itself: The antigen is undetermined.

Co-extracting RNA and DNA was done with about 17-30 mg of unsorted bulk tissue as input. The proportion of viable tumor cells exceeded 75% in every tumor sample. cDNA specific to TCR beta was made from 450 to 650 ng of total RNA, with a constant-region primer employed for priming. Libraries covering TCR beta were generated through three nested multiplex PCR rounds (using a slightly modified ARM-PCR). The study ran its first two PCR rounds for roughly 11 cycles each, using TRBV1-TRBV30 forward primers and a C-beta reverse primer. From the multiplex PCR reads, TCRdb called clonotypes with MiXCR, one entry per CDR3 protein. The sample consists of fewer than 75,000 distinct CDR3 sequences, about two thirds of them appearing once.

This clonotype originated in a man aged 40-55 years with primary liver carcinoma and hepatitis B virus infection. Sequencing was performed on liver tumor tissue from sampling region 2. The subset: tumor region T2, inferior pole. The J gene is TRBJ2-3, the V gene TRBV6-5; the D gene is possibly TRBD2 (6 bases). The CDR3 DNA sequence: TGTGCCAGCCACGAACAGGATGGGAGGAGGAAGACAGATACGCAGTATTTT. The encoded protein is CASHEQDGRRKTDTQYF.